This T cell receptor (beta chain) was obtained from a study of OX40 agonist ivuxolimab in advanced cancers. Study results and limitations: Expanded peripheral T cells had an undetermined antigen specificity.

About this clone: The target antigen is unknown.

With 5 bases clipped from V and 4 bases from J, the junction kept 6 bases outside the gene matches. CDR3 length: 14 residues. Germline V gene data show CDR1 as SEHNR and CDR2 as FQNEAQ (reference sequence). Clones were read by immunoSEQ multiplex PCR, and TCRdb kept only the in-frame ones, dropping some. The sample shows about 20,000 clones, roughly 70% of them seen only once. This chain joins TRBV7-9 and TRBJ2-5; 8 nucleotides match TRBD1. The input for sequencing was CD4+ or CD8+ T cells sorted from blood, taken in a trial of the OX40 agonist ivuxolimab. This TCR was sampled from an adult with an advanced solid tumor such as melanoma, head and neck, liver or kidney cancer. The CDR3 protein is CASSAGGPPETQYF. The DNA for the CDR3 is TGTGCCAGCAGCGCAGGGGGCCCCCCAGAGACCCAGTACTTC. Variable domain in full (rest from reference TRBV7-9 and TRBJ2-5): DTGVSQNPRHKITKRGQNVTFRCDPISEHNRLYWYRQTLGQGPEFLTYFQNEAQLEKSRLLSDRFSAERPKGSFSTLEIQRTEQGDSAMYLCASSAGGPPETQYFGPGTRLLVL.